This section outlines one TCR beta chain sequence together with its context. Trimming at V came to 5 bases and at J to 2 bases, leaving 16 bases not matched to a gene. CDR1 is DFQATT, CDR2 SNEGSKA, per germline (reference sequence). The CDR3 covers 19 residues. Both RNA and DNA were isolated together from approximately 22-30 mg of bulk tissue that had not been sorted. This specimen belongs to a study of tumor-infiltrating lymphocytes in primary liver carcinoma. From 500 ng total RNA, TCR beta cDNA was generated with a primer in the constant region. Modified slightly, ARM-PCR produced TCR beta libraries over three nested multiplex PCR rounds. Amplification in the first two PCR rounds was performed using TRBV1-TRBV30 forward primers and a C-beta reverse primer for 9 to 11 cycles each. TCRdb independently ran MiXCR on the multiplex PCR reads; one entry per CDR3 protein. The table has roughly 200,000 distinct CDR3 sequences, around four fifths seen once.

The rearrangement uses TRBV20-1 and TRBJ2-5, with 14 bases lining up with TRBD2. The sequenced sample consisted of tumor tissue from primary liver carcinoma. This receptor was obtained from a man in his forties with primary liver carcinoma and hepatitis B virus infection. The CDR3 sequence is CSAHTPSGLAGVGQETQYF. The CDR3 DNA follows: TGCAGTGCTCATACCCCGTCGGGACTAGCGGGAGTGGGACAAGAGACCCAGTACTTC.